Described below is a single T cell receptor beta chain sequence and its context. The target of this receptor is not known. No quality values exist for individual bases; no much larger clone is one base distant. TCR CDR3 regions were amplified from genomic DNA by multiplex PCR using the deep immunoSEQ assay. Genomic DNA extracted from each cell subset was distributed evenly over all wells of several immunoSEQ 96-well plates, and each plate served as one replicate. For sorted subsets, roughly 0.2 ug genomic DNA, equal to 25,000 to 35,000 T cell genomes, was loaded into each replicate PCR. Purified libraries were quantified with a Qubit 3.0 fluorometer, sized on a Bioanalyzer 2100, and re-quantified with the KAPA Library Quantification kit. Every immunoSEQ 96-well plate was sequenced on a dedicated single-read 150-cycle Illumina NextSeq 550 flow cell. Per the original workflow: Because the immunoSEQ output included only junctional sequences and no quality scores, the filtering could not be the same as the filtering used for full-length reads. To assign V/J genes and CDR3, sequences were annotated using PyIR, a Python wrapper for IgBLAST v1.9, with IMGT germline references. Reads were filtered out if the reads had weak V/J assignments (E-value above 1e-6), no CDR3, stop codons, out-of-frame junctions, or ambiguous translated residues. A V3J clonotype was defined by an identical inferred V gene, J gene, and CDR3 amino acid sequence. The percentage overlap between two repertoires was calculated by dividing the number of shared unique clonotypes by the size of the smaller repertoire. Three approaches were used to assess repertoire richness: RTK rarefaction, the Chao1 estimator, and Recon v2.1 estimates of unobserved clonotypes. Generation probabilities were computed with OLGA for all TCRbeta clonotypes obtained by the gDNA method from several donors. TCRdb obtained this table from immuneACCESS and retained in-frame rearrangements with V and J assigned. These tables miss some clones; where compared with another copy, unresolved V genes account for less than half of the shortfall, and the remainder is unexplained. V, J and clone size derive from that table, while D and trimming were established from the DNA sequence. The sample table lists a few million clones, almost 96% of them with a count of one. The ten largest clones add up to 0.1% to 0.15% of the sample.

These data originate in a study of shared clonotypes between healthy human individuals (dated by TCRdb to the early 2020s). Background for the entire study: The cohort comprised two women and a few men aged 18 to 49 years. To increase sequencing depth and limit assay-specific biases, TCR repertoire library preparation and sequencing were carried out by different laboratories using diverse techniques. To estimate repertoire size and how much clonotype sharing occurs between individuals, the study deeply sequenced the blood TCR repertoires of several healthy adults. Each donor's leukapheresis produced roughly between roughly 0.94 and 9.5 billion PBMCs. For each donor, CD4 naive and CD4 memory were each run on three plates, CD8 naive on two plates, and CD8 memory on one plate.

Study-level results and caveats: Compared with non-shared clonotypes, clonotypes shared by all four sorted-subset donors had higher generation probabilities. Rarefaction of sorted-subset datasets indicated incomplete sequencing despite the large sequencing depth. Roughly 5% of naive CD4, 3.5% of naive CD8, 2.3% of memory CD4, and more than 0.35% of memory CD8 clonotypes were shared across several donors. Pairwise subsampling led to the expectation that sequencing depth would affect the degree of clonotype sharing among donors. Only blood was sampled, and tissue TCR repertoires likely differ from those in blood. Because the study included a small number of donors, the genetic and exposure-history diversity represented was limited. Naive subsets generally had larger estimated clonotype richness than memory subsets did.

Healthy HIV-negative adults with no recently reported acute infections or vaccinations were included as donors. Only Caucasian adults living in Nashville, Tennessee, USA were represented among the donors. Magnetic negative selection was used to enrich CD4+ T cells, after which naive cells were positively selected on CD45RA and the negative fraction became the memory subset. After blood collection by leukapheresis, PBMCs were isolated using Ficoll-Histopaque density gradient centrifugation and then cryopreserved in the vapor phase of liquid nitrogen. Analytical flow cytometry was used to check the purity and quantity of every magnetically sorted T cell population. Genomic DNA was isolated from each sorted fraction and quantified by UV absorbance on a Nanodrop 2000c. Its CDR3 holds 13 amino acids, cysteine through phenylalanine. This entry keeps only the CDR3 DNA: 39 bases, framed from base 1. V loses 6 bases, J loses 4 bases, and the germline ends lie 10 bases apart. CDR1 is given as WNHNN and CDR2 as SYGVQD, both from the germline V gene (reference sequence).

The specimen was naive CD4+ T cells sorted from blood. In the paper's terms, the cell subset or site label means: CD45RA+ positively selected. The source of this sequence is a man younger than 30 in good health. The chain is made from TRBV10-1 and TRBJ2-1; the D gene is tentatively TRBD1 or TRBD2, each matching 5 bases. The CDR3 is CASRRDGYNEQFF. The nucleotide sequence is TGCGCCAGCAGGAGGGACGGGTACAATGAGCAGTTCTTC.